A single sample gave rise to the 14 T cell receptor beta chains below, sequenced in a study of blood T cell repertoires in COVID-19 (TCRdb year 2020). Receptor amplification or capture employed the immunoSEQ multiplex PCR assay. TCRdb obtained this table from immuneACCESS and retained in-frame rearrangements with V and J assigned. These tables miss some clones; where compared with another copy, unresolved V genes account for less than half of the shortfall, and the remainder is unexplained. In all, the sample holds some 190,000 clones, and roughly 80% of those were seen once. The ten biggest clones cover around 8% of the sample. Material: peripheral blood. These receptors were collected from a woman aged 55-70 years with COVID-19, enrolled during active disease.

The table lists this clone with a count of one. The chain combines TRBV28 with TRBJ2-3, with 11 bases identical to TRBD2. Germline values: CDR1 MDHEN, CDR2 SYDVKM. CDR3 length equals 15 residues. Trimming cost V 6 bases and J 3 bases; bases outside gene matches: 5. CDR3 sequence reads: CASRSRLAGTDTQYF. For the CDR3, the DNA is TGTGCCAGCAGATCTAGACTAGCGGGGACAGATACGCAGTATTTT.

The chain carries TRBV19 and TRBJ2-2; no firm D call. Germline CDR1 LNHDA, CDR2 SQIVND (reference sequence). The length of the CDR3 is 16 residues. Trimming pared 2 bases from V and 1 base from J, leaving 11 bases between. The CDR3, as DNA: TGTGCCAGTAGTATACCCCGTGGCGGGAACACCGGGGAGCTGTTTTTT. Its translation is CASSIPRGGNTGELFF.

This clone turned up a few times. The chain combines TRBV15 with TRBJ2-7, with D possibly matching TRBD1 (5 bases). There are 15 residues in the CDR3. The germline CDR1 and CDR2 sequences are LNHNV and YYDKDF (reference sequence). Trimming shortened V by 0 bases and J by 7 bases, and 16 bases separated the two germline ends. CDR3 loop: CATSRDLGSPGEQYF. The CDR3 DNA is TGTGCCACCAGCAGAGATCTTGGCAGCCCAGGGGAGCAGTACTTC.

The chain recombines TRBV7-2 with TRBJ2-7, with D possibly matching TRBD1 (5 bases). Trimming removed 4 bases from V and 4 bases from J, with 14 bases in between. CDR3 length equals 14 residues. Germline CDR1 and CDR2: SGHTA and FQGNSA. DNA for the CDR3: TGTGCCAGCAGCTCCGGACCAGCAGGGTACGAGCAGTACTTC. It encodes CASSSGPAGYEQYF.

The chain has TRBV18 and TRBJ2-7, with TRBD1 identical over 7 bases. Germline lookup yields CDR1 KGHSH and CDR2 LQKENI. The CDR3 is 13 amino acids. After removal of 6 bases from V and 1 base from J, the junction contained 3 bases not matched to a gene. This CDR3 reads CASSTGQSYEQYF. In DNA form, the CDR3 reads TGTGCCAGCTCTACGGGACAGTCCTACGAGCAGTACTTC.

As regards this clone: This specimen includes other DNA sequences encoding the same CDR3. The chain employs TRBV6-5 and TRBJ1-5; the match to TRBD1 covers 8 bases. The germline V gene has CDR1 MNHEY and CDR2 SVGAGI. There are 15 residues in the CDR3. J was trimmed by 2 bases and V by 6 bases; bases with no gene match: 6. The DNA of the CDR3 is TGTGCCAGCAGCCCGACAGGGGTGGGCAATCAGCCCCAGCATTTT. Translated: CASSPTGVGNQPQHF.

This chain joins TRBV2 and TRBJ2-2, with TRBD2 as a possible D gene (5 bases). The CDR3 covers 17 residues. Germline V gene sequence: CDR1 SNHLY, CDR2 FYNNEI. Trimming took off 2 bases at V and 4 bases at J, with 17 bases between the two ends. CDR3 region: CASSERGGQPATGELFF. CDR3 DNA sequence: TGTGCCAGCAGTGAACGGGGTGGGCAGCCCGCCACCGGGGAGCTGTTTTTT.

This clone was seen once. The V gene is TRBV18, the J gene TRBJ2-3; a possible D gene is TRBD1 (6 bases). The CDR3 has 15 residues. Germline loops: CDR1 KGHSH, CDR2 LQKENI. Trimming took 3 bases from V and 2 from J, leaving 12 bases between them. CDR3 region: CASSPQPGATDTQYF. DNA of the CDR3: TGTGCCAGCTCACCCCAGCCAGGGGCCACAGATACGCAGTATTTT.

CDR3 in DNA: TGTGCCAGCCAGTTTAGCGGGCGCTCCTACGAGCAGTACTTC. As protein: CASQFSGRSYEQYF. This rearrangement joins TRBV6-8 to TRBJ2-7; 7 bases line up with TRBD2. The germline gives CDR1 MNHGY, CDR2 SAAAGT. The ends lost 8 bases at V and 0 bases at J; junction bases unmatched: 7. The CDR3 is 14 amino acids.

The rearrangement links TRBV29-1 to TRBJ1-2, with a tentative D call TRBD1 (6 bases). V was cut by 7 bases and J by 1 base, with 19 bases left in between. In germline, CDR1 is SQVTM, CDR2 ANQGSEA. The CDR3 is 15 amino acids. In DNA form, the CDR3 reads TGCAGCGCCAGTCGAGGGGGAACCAATAACTATGGCTACACCTTC. Translating it yields CSASRGGTNNYGYTF.

This clone has only one observation. The chain links TRBV9 to TRBJ2-1; 7 nucleotides align to TRBD2. The CDR3 has 14 amino acids. The germline V gene encodes CDR1 SGDLS and CDR2 YYNGEE. V shed 2 bases and J 9 bases; nucleotides not matched to a gene: 8. The CDR3 DNA reads as TGTGCCAGCAGCGTTAAAACCGGCGGGAGTGAGCAGTTCTTC. Its translation is CASSVKTGGSEQFF.

The chain is built from TRBV5-1 and TRBJ2-1, with 10 bases lining up with TRBD2. Germline V gives CDR1 SGHRS, CDR2 YFSETQ. The J segment lost 6 bases and the V segment lost 0 bases, leaving 9 bases of the junction unmatched. There are 17 residues in the CDR3. The CDR3 is CASSLVSGGPSVNEQFF. CDR3 nucleotide sequence: TGCGCCAGCAGCTTGGTTAGCGGGGGGCCCTCTGTCAATGAGCAGTTCTTC.

In the case of this clone: Relative to the germline gene, one junction end is altered; a read error may explain this. V is TRBV6-5 and J is TRBJ1-6; weak D call: TRBD1 (5 bases). In germline, CDR1 is MNHEY, CDR2 SVGAGI. CDR3 length: 16 amino acids. The CDR3 DNA sequence: TGTGCCAGCAGTCACTCGGCGGCGGGGGATAATTCACCCCTCCACTTT. Translation gives CASSHSAAGDNSPLHF.

The chain uses TRBV28 and TRBJ1-4, with D maybe TRBD1 (5 bases). This CDR3 is 12 amino acids long. The V gene's germline CDR1 is MDHEN and CDR2 SYDVKM. V shed 11 bases and J shed 3 bases, with 10 bases lying between them. As DNA, the CDR3 is TGTGCCGGGGGGAGGTCTAATGAAAAACTGTTTTTT. Translating it yields CAGGRSNEKLFF.